These 3 T cell receptor beta chains share one sample of origin, sequenced in a study of control samples from healthy donors and cancer patients. The repertoire was sequenced with immunoSEQ multiplex PCR; TCRdb's copy has only in-frame clones and lacks some. Of about 130,000 clones listed, 93% are singletons. The material sequenced was PBMCs. The receptors originated from a man in his forties or fifties with head and neck cancer.

This clone was counted a few times. The chain uses TRBV13 and TRBJ2-7; tentative D call: TRBD2 (5 bases). V was cut by 3 bases and J by 2 bases, with 14 bases left in between. Per germline, CDR1 PRHDT and CDR2 FYEKMQ (reference sequence). CDR3 length: 15 amino acids. The CDR3 region has the DNA TGTGCCAGCAGCTTGGGCCCAGGAGCGGCCTACGAGCAGTACTTC. The encoded protein is CASSLGPGAAYEQYF.

This chain connects TRBV4-3 to TRBJ1-3; 7 positions match TRBD1. V was clipped by 4 bases and J by 4 bases; unmatched bases: 7. Germline assignment: CDR1 LGHNA and CDR2 YSLEER. The CDR3 consists of 15 residues. The CDR3, as DNA: TGCGCCAGCAGCCCGGACAGGACGTTGGGAAACACCATATATTTT. This sequence encodes CASSPDRTLGNTIYF.

This sequence joins TRBV19 and TRBJ1-1, with D uncertain. CDR1 LNHDA and CDR2 SQIVND come from the germline V gene (reference sequence). Trimming shortened V by 4 bases and J by 0 bases, and 12 bases separated the two germline ends. The CDR3 length is 15 residues. CDR3 bases: TGTGCCAGTAGTAAAAATACTTGGTTGAACACTGAAGCTTTCTTT. It encodes CASSKNTWLNTEAFF.